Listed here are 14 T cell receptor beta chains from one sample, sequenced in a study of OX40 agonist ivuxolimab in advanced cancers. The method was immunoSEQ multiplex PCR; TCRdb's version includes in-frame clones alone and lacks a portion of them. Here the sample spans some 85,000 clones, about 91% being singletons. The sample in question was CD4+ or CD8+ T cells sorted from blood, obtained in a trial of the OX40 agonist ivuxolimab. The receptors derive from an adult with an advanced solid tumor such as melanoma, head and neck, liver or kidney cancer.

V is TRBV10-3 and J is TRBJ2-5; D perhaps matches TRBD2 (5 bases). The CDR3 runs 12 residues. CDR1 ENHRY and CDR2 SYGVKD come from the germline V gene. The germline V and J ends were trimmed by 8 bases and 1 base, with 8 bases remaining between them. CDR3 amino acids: CAIGSSQETQYF. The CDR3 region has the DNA TGTGCCATCGGGAGCAGCCAAGAGACCCAGTACTTC.

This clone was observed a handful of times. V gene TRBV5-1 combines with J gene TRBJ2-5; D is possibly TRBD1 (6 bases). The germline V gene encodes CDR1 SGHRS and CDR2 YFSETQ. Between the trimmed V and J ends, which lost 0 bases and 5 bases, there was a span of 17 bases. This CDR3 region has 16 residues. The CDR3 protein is CASSLAGRGTLETQYF. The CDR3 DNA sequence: TGCGCCAGCAGCTTGGCGGGCAGGGGTACGCTGGAGACCCAGTACTTC.

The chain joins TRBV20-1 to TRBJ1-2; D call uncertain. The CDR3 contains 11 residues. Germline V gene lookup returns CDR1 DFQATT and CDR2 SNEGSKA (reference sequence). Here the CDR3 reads CIPPILSGYTF. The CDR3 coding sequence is TGCATCCCACCCATACTCTCTGGCTACACCTTC.

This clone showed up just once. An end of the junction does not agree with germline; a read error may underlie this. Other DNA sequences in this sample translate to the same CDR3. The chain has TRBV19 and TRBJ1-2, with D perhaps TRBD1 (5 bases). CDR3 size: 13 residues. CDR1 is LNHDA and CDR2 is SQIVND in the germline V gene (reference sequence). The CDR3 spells CASSIMTEYGYTF. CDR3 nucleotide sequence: TGCGCCAGTAGTATTATGACAGAATATGGCTACACCTTC.

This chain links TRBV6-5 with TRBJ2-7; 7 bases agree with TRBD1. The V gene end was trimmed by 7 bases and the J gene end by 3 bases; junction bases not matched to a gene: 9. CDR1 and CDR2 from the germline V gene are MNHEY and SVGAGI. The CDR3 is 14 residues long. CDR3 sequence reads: CASNPRDSRYEQYF. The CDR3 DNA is TGTGCCAGCAATCCCCGGGACAGTCGCTACGAGCAGTACTTC.

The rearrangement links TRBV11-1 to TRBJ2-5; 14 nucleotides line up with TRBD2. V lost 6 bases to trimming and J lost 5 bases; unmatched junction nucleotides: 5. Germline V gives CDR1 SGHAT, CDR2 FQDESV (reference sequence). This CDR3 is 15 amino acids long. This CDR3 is CASRKGLAGVETQYF. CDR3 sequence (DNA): TGTGCCAGCAGAAAGGGACTAGCGGGAGTCGAGACCCAGTACTTC.

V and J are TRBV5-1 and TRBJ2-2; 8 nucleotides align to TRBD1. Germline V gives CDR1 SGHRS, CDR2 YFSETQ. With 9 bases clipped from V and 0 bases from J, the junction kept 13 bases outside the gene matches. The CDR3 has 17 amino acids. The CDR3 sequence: CATRDLATGANTGELFF. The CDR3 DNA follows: TGCGCCACCAGGGATCTCGCGACAGGGGCGAACACCGGGGAGCTGTTTTTT.

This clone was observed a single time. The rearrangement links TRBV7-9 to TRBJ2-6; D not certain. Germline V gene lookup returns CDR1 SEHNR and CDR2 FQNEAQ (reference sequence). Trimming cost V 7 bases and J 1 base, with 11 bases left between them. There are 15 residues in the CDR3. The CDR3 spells CASTKEVSGANVLTF. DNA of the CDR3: TGTGCCAGCACCAAAGAGGTTTCTGGGGCCAACGTCCTGACTTTC.

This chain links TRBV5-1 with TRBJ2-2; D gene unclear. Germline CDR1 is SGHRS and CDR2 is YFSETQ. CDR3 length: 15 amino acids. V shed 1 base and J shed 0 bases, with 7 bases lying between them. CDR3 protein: CASSLSLPNTGELFF. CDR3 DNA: TGCGCCAGCAGCTTGTCCCTCCCGAACACCGGGGAGCTGTTTTTT.

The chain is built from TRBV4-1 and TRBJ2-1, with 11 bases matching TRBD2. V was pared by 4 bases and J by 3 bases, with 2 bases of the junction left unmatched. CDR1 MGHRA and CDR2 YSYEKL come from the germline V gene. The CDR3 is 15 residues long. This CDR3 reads CASSPGLAGYNEQFF. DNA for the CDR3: TGCGCCAGCAGCCCCGGACTAGCGGGCTACAATGAGCAGTTCTTC.

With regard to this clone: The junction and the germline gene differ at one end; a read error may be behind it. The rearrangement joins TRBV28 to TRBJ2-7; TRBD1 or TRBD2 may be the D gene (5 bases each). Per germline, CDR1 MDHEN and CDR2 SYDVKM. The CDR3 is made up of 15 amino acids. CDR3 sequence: CASSPHGGASHEQYF. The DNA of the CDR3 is TGTGCCAGCAGCCCCCATGGGGGAGCCTCCCACGAGCAGTACTTC.

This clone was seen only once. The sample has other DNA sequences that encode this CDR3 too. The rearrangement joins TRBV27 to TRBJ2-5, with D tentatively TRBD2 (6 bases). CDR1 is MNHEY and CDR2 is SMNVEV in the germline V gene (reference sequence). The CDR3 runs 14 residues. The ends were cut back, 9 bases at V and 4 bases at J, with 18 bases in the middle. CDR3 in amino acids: CASSGLALGETQYF. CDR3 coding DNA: TGTGCCAGTTCGGGGCTAGCGTTAGGAGAGACCCAGTACTTC.

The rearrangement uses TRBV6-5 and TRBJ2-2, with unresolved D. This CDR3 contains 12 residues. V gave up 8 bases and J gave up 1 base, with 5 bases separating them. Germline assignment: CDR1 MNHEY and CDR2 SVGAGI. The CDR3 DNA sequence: TGTGCCAGCGGGAAGAACACCGGGGAGCTGTTTTTT. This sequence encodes CASGKNTGELFF.

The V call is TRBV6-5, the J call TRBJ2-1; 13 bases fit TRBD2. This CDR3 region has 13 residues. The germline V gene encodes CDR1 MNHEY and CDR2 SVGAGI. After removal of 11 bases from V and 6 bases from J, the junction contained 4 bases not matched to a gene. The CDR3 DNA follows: TGTGCCGTACGACTAGCGGGGGGCAATGAGCAGTTCTTC. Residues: CAVRLAGGNEQFF.